Listed here are 15 T cell receptor beta chains from one sample, sequenced in a study of blood T cells in healthy people across ages. Together with a sample-barcoded 5' primer, a J-beta primer mix was included in a second PCR lasting roughly 6 to 12 cycles. TCRdb itself ran the 5' RACE reads through MiXCR, one entry per CDR3 protein. Here the sample spans 800,000 to 950,000 distinct CDR3 sequences, 25% to 35% being singletons. These data also featured in a second study, about T cells of mothers and their children.

The sample was blood. The receptors shown here come from a middle-aged woman in good health.

This clonotype was picked up one time. The CDR3 reads CSVEGASGRTDTQHF. The CDR3 DNA follows: TGCAGCGTTGAAGGGGCTAGCGGGAGAACAGATACGCAGCATTTT. V usage is TRBV29-1 and J usage is TRBJ2-3; the D is unclear. The J call may be incorrect, as the DNA end agrees better with TRBJ1-5. This CDR3 region has 15 residues. Germline assignment: CDR1 SQVTM and CDR2 ANQGSEA.

Turning to this clonotype: This may be a read error: a much more frequent sequence differs by one nucleotide. The chain couples TRBV29-1 to TRBJ2-5; 7 bases map to TRBD1. Losses at the gene ends were 2 bases for V and 11 bases for J; bases not matched to a gene: 14. CDR3 length: 14 amino acids. Germline V gene data show CDR1 as SQVTM and CDR2 as ANQGSEA. The CDR3 protein is CSVESRGMMDEQYF. In DNA, the CDR3 is TGCAGCGTTGAATCCAGGGGGATGATGGATGAGCAGTACTTC.

This clonotype was seen more than once but under ten times. The chain couples TRBV20-1 to TRBJ1-1; maybe TRBD1 (5 bases). This CDR3 contains 15 residues. V lost 4 bases and J 1 base, leaving 16 bases between the germline ends. Per the germline V gene, CDR1 is DFQATT and CDR2 is SNEGSKA (reference sequence). The chain's CDR3 is CSAKRRSGQNTEAFF. CDR3 coding DNA: TGCAGTGCTAAGAGGCGATCGGGGCAGAACACTGAAGCTTTCTTT.

About this clonotype itself: Compared with germline, one end of the junction differs, possibly owing to a read error. This chain's CDR3 is CASSLGQISHQPQHF. CDR3 DNA: TGTGCCAGCAGCCTCGGACAGATTAGCCATCAGCCCCAGCATTTT. This chain uses TRBV6-2 or TRBV6-3 with TRBJ1-5; maybe TRBD1 (6 bases). The CDR3 has 15 amino acids. The germline V gene has CDR1 MNHEY and CDR2 SVGEGT.

The chain has TRBV4-2 and TRBJ2-5, with 11 bases lining up with TRBD2. CDR1 is LGHNA and CDR2 is YNFKEQ in the germline V gene. This CDR3 contains 16 residues. The J segment lost 11 bases and the V segment lost 1 base, leaving 12 bases of the junction unmatched. CDR3 region: CASSQVGSGGALEQYF. CDR3 nucleotides: TGTGCCAGCAGCCAAGTGGGTAGCGGGGGGGCCCTAGAGCAGTACTTC.

The gene calls are TRBV12-3 or TRBV12-4 and TRBJ1-1; TRBD1 matches 7 bases. The CDR3 extends over 18 amino acids. J lost 2 bases, V lost 6 bases, and 18 bases had no gene match. CDR3 region: CASRGRSRGGNFNTEAFF. CDR3 nucleotide sequence: TGTGCCAGCAGAGGACGTTCCAGGGGGGGAAATTTTAACACTGAAGCTTTCTTT.

This chain uses TRBV10-3 with TRBJ1-1; TRBD1 might be the D (6 bases). CDR1 and CDR2 from the germline V gene are ENHRY and SYGVKD. There are 14 residues in the CDR3. V was pared by 6 bases and J by 4 bases, with 15 bases between. The CDR3 protein is CAIRDQGMGTEAFF. Written as DNA, the CDR3 is TGTGCCATCAGAGATCAGGGGATGGGCACTGAAGCTTTCTTT.

The rearrangement links TRBV5-1 to TRBJ2-3, with a tentative D call TRBD2 (7 bases). CDR3 size: 15 residues. The V and J ends lost 7 bases and 3 bases respectively, with 18 bases between them. Per the germline V gene, CDR1 is SGHRS and CDR2 is YFSETQ. DNA of the CDR3: TGCGCCAGCTCTGGGGGGGCGAGTATGACAGATACGCAGTATTTT. Protein: CASSGGASMTDTQYF.

Ten or more counts support this clonotype. This chain joins TRBV5-1 and TRBJ2-7; possibly TRBD2 for D (6 bases). Germline V gene lookup returns CDR1 SGHRS and CDR2 YFSETQ. Deletions cut 2 bases from V and 7 bases from J, with 13 bases between. The CDR3 length is 13 residues. This CDR3 reads CASSFTGVGEQYF. The CDR3 region has the DNA TGCGCCAGCAGCTTCACGGGGGTGGGAGAGCAGTACTTC.

This chain uses TRBV28 with TRBJ2-3, with TRBD2 matching over 9 bases. V shed 4 bases and J 4 bases; nucleotides not matched to a gene: 9. The CDR3 runs 16 residues. Germline V gene sequence: CDR1 MDHEN, CDR2 SYDVKM. This CDR3 is CASSSLAGTFADTQYF. The CDR3 region has the DNA TGTGCCAGCAGTTCTCTAGCGGGGACATTCGCAGATACGCAGTATTTT.

This chain links TRBV28 with TRBJ2-1; tentatively, D is TRBD2 (6 bases). This CDR3 is 15 amino acids long. V was pared by 7 bases and J by 3 bases, with 16 bases between. Germline assignment: CDR1 MDHEN and CDR2 SYDVKM. CDR3 residues: CASTCAGRNYNEQFF. The DNA for the CDR3 is TGTGCCAGCACCTGCGCGGGACGGAACTACAATGAGCAGTTCTTC.

This clonotype was found a few times. The chain links TRBV6-4 to TRBJ2-1; 7 nucleotides align to TRBD2. The germline V gene has CDR1 MRHNA and CDR2 SNTAGT. This CDR3 has 16 amino acids. Trimming removed 0 bases from V and 8 bases from J; junction bases left unmatched: 10. The CDR3 DNA reads as TGTGCCAGCAGTGACTCTAGCGGGTCCCCGGTCTATGAGCAGTTCTTC. Translated: CASSDSSGSPVYEQFF.

This clonotype was seen only a few times. This chain connects TRBV6-6 to TRBJ1-5, with D possibly being TRBD1 (5 bases). Between the trimmed V and J ends, which lost 0 bases and 0 bases, there was a span of 12 bases. CDR1 MNHNY and CDR2 SVGAGI come from the germline V gene (reference sequence). The CDR3 covers 17 residues. CDR3: CASSYSPGDYSNQPQHF. In nucleotides, the CDR3 is TGTGCCAGCAGTTACTCGCCGGGGGATTATAGCAATCAGCCCCAGCATTTT.

This clonotype came up a few times. The rearrangement uses TRBV4-1 and TRBJ2-6; D possibly corresponds to TRBD2 (5 bases). CDR1 MGHRA and CDR2 YSYEKL come from the germline V gene. The V end lost 4 bases, the J end lost 2 bases, and 9 bases lay between the germline ends. CDR3 length: 15 amino acids. The CDR3 loop is CASSRVGAGANVLTF. DNA for the CDR3: TGCGCCAGCAGCCGTGTGGGAGCTGGGGCCAACGTCCTGACTTTC.

This clonotype was detected many times. This sequence joins TRBV29-1 and TRBJ2-4; D ambiguous. V was shortened by 3 bases and J by 3 bases, with 12 bases between the two germline ends. The length of the CDR3 is 14 residues. CDR1 is SQVTM and CDR2 is ANQGSEA in the germline V gene. CDR3: CSVEDRWDKNIQYF. The CDR3 DNA reads TGCAGCGTTGAGGACCGGTGGGACAAAAACATTCAGTACTTC.